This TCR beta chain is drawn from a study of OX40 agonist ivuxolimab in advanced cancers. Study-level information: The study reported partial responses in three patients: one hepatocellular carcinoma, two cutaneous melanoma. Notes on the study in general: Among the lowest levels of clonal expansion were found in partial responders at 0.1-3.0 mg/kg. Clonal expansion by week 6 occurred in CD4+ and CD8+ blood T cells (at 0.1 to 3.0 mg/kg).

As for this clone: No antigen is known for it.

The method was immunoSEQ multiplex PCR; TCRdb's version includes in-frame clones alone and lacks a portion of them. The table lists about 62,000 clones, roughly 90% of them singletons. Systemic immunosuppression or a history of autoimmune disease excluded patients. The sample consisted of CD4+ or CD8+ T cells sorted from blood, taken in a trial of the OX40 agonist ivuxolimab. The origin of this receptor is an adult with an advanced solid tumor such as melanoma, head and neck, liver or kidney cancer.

DNA for the CDR3: TGTGCCAGCAGCTTAGTTTTAACGGGGGGCGCAAATAATTCACCCCTCCACTTT. Translated: CASSLVLTGGANNSPLHF. This chain joins TRBV7-8 and TRBJ1-6, with D perhaps TRBD1 (6 bases). The CDR3 runs 18 residues. CDR1 SGHVS and CDR2 FQNEAQ come from the germline V gene. V dropped 1 base and J dropped 5 bases, with 18 bases sitting between them.